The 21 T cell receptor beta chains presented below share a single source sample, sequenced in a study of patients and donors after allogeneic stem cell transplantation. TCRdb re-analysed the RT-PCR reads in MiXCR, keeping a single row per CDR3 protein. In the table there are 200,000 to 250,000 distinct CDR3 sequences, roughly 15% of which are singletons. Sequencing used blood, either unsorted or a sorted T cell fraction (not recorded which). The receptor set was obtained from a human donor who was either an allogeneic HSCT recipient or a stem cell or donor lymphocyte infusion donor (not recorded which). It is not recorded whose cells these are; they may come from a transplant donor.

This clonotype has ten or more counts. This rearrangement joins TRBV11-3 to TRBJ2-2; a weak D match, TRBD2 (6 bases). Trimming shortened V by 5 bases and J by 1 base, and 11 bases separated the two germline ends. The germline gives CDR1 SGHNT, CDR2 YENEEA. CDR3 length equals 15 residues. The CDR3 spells CASSPEGLNTGELFF. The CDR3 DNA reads TGTGCCAGCAGCCCCGAGGGACTGAACACCGGGGAGCTGTTTTTT.

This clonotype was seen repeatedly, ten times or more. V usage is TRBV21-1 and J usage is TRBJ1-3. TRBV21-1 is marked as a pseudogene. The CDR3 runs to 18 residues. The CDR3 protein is CASSKGGNAGRTGNTIYF. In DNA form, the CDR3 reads TGTGCCAGCAGCAAAGGGGGTAATGCAGGCCGAACTGGAAACACCATATATTTT.

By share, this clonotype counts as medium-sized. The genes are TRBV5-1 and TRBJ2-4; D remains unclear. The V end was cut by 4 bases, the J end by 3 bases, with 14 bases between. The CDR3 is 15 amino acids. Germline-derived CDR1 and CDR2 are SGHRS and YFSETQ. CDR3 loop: CASSPPGSHKNIQYF. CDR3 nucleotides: TGCGCCAGCAGCCCACCCGGCAGCCACAAAAACATTCAGTACTTC.

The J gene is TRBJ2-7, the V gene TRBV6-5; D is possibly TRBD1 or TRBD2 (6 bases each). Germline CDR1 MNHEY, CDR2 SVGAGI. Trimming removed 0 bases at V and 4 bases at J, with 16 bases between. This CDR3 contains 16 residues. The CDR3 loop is CASSYSGGPKPYEQYF. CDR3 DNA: TGTGCCAGCAGTTACTCGGGGGGCCCCAAACCATACGAGCAGTACTTC.

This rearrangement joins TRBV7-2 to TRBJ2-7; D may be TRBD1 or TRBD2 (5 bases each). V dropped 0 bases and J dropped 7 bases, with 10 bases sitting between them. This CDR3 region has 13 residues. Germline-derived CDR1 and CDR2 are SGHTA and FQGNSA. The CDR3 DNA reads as TGTGCCAGCAGCTTAGCCGGGGCGCGTGAGCAGTACTTC. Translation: CASSLAGAREQYF. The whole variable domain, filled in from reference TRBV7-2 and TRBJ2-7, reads GAGVSQSPSNKVTEKGKDVELRCDPISGHTALYWYRQSLGQGLEFLIYFQGNSAPDKSGLPSDRFSAERTGGSVSTLTIQRTQQEDSAVYLCASSLAGAREQYFGPGTRLTVT.

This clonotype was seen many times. DNA for the CDR3: TGCGCCAGCAGCCGACTAGCGGGGGGCACAGATACGCAGTATTTT. Translation gives CASSRLAGGTDTQYF. The rearrangement uses TRBV5-1 and TRBJ2-3, with 12 bases that match TRBD2. Germline V gene data show CDR1 as SGHRS and CDR2 as YFSETQ. This CDR3 contains 15 residues. Losses at the gene ends were 4 bases for V and 1 base for J; bases not matched to a gene: 1.

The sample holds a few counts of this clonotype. CDR3 coding DNA: TGTGCCACCGGGACTAGATCTTTTTCCTACAATGAGCAGTTCTTC. Protein: CATGTRSFSYNEQFF. The chain recombines TRBV19 with TRBJ2-1; TRBD2 matches at 8 bases. Germline values: CDR1 LNHDA, CDR2 SQIVND (reference sequence). Losses at the gene ends were 10 bases for V and 1 base for J; bases not matched to a gene: 9. The CDR3 covers 15 residues.

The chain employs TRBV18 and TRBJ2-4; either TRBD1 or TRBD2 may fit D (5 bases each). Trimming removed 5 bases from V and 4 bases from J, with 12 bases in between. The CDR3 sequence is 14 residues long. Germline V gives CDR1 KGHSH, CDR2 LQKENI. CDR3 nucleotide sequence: TGTGCCAGCTCAGGCCGGGACCGGAAAAACATTCAGTACTTC. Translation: CASSGRDRKNIQYF.

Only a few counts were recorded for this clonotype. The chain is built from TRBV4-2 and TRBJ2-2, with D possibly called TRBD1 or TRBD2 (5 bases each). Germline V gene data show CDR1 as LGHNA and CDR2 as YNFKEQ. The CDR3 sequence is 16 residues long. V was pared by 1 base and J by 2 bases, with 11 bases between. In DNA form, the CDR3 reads TGTGCCAGCAGCCAAGTGCGTGGGGGAAACACCGGGGAGCTGTTTTTT. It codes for CASSQVRGGNTGELFF.

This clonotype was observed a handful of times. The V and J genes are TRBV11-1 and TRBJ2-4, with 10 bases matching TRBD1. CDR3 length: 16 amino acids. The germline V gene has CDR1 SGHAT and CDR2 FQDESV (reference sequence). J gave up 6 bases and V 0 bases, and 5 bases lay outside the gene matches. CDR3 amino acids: CASSLAGTGVPNIQYF. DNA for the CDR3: TGTGCCAGCAGCTTAGCAGGGACAGGGGTCCCAAACATTCAGTACTTC.

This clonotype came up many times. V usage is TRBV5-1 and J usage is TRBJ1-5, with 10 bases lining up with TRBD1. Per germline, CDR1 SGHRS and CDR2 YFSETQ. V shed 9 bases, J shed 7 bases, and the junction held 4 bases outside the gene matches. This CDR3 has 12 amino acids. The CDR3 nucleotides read TGCGCCAACTTGGGACAGGGGCAGCCCCAGCATTTT. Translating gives CANLGQGQPQHF.

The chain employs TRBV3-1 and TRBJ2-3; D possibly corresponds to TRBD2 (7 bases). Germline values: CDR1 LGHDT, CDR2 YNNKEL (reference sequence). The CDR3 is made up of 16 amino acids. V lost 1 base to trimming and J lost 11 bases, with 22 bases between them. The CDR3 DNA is TGTGCCAGCAGCCAAGGCGGGGGCCATACTCCGAGGAGGCAGTATTTT. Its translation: CASSQGGGHTPRRQYF.

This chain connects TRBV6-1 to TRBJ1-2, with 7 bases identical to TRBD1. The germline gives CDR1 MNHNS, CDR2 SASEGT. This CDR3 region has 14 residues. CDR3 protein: CATAGGRGEYGYTF. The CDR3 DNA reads TGTGCTACAGCGGGCGGCAGGGGGGAATATGGCTACACCTTC.

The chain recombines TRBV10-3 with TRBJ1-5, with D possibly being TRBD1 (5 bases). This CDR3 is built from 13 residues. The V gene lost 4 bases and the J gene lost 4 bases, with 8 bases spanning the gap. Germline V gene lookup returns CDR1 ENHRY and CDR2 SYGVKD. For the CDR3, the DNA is TGTGCCATCAGTGTGGGGGGGAATCAGCCCCAGCATTTT. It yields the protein CAISVGGNQPQHF.

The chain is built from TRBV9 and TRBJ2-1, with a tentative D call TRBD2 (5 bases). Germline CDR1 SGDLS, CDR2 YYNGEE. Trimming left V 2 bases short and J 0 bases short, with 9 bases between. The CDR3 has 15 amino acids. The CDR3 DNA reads TGTGCCAGCAGCGTCGGACTTGACTCCTACAATGAGCAGTTCTTC. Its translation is CASSVGLDSYNEQFF.

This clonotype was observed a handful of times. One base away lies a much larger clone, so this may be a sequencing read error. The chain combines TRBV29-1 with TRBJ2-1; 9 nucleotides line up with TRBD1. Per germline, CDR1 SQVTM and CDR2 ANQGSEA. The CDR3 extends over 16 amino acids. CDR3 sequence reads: CSVVRGTGKRRYEKFF. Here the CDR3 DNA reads TGCAGCGTTGTTCGGGGGACAGGGAAAAGGCGGTATGAGAAGTTCTTC.

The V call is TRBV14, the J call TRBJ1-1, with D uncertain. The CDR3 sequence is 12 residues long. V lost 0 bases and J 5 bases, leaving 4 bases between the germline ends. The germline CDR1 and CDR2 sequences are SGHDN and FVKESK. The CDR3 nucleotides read TGTGCCAGCAGCCAAGAGGAGACTGAAGCTTTCTTT. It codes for CASSQEETEAFF.

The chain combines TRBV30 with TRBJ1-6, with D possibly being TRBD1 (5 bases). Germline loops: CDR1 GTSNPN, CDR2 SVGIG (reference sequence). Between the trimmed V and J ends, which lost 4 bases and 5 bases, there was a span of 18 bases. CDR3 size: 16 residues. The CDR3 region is CAWIMVGTENNSPLHF. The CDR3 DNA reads TGTGCCTGGATCATGGTCGGGACCGAGAATAATTCACCCCTCCACTTT.

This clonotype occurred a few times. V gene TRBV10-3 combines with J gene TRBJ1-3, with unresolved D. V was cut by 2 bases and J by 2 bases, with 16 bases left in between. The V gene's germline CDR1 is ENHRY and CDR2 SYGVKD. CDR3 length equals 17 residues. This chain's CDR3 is CAISERGSGVTGNTIYF. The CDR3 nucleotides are TGTGCCATCAGTGAGCGGGGTTCAGGTGTAACTGGAAACACCATATATTTT.

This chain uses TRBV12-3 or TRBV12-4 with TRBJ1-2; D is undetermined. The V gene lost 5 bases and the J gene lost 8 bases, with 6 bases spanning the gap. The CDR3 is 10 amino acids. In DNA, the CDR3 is TGTGCCAGCAGTCGAGAAGGCTACACCTTC. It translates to CASSREGYTF.

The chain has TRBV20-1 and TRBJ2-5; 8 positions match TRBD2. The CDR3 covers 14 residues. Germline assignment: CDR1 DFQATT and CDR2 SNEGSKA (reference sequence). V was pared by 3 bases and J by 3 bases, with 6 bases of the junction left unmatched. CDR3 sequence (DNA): TGCAGTGCTAGCTCGCGGGGGGTAAAAGAGACCCAGTACTTC. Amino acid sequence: CSASSRGVKETQYF.